This TCR beta chain was sequenced in a study of cytomegalovirus exposure and HLA in healthy donors. Assay: immunoSEQ multiplex PCR; the TCRdb copy retains only in-frame clones and omits some. The sample has approximately 120,000 clones, roughly 89% seen once; the top ten hold approximately 1.1%. The source is a woman aged 18-29 years in good health and CMV-seronegative. The sequencing input was PBMCs.

CDR3 DNA: TGTGCCAGCAGCACAGGAATCCCCTACGAGCAGTACGTC. Amino acid sequence: CASSTGIPYEQYV. The chain is built from TRBV6-1 and TRBJ2-7, with a tentative D call TRBD1 (5 bases). Trimming stripped 6 bases from V and 2 bases from J, with 11 bases between. The CDR3 is 13 residues long. From germline, CDR1 is MNHNS and CDR2 SASEGT.